This TCR beta chain comes out of a study of T cells in Graves' hyperthyroidism and ophthalmopathy. Broader study findings: Separating ophthalmopathy from stable hyperthyroidism was achieved by a 13 V-J model. The blood repertoire included most of the expanded thyroid clonotypes above 0.001. The model's output predicted ophthalmopathy at a median of around 6.9 months prior to onset.

The TCR beta CDR3 regions underwent amplification using RNA transcripts as the source. The HTBI primer set was used in a first-round RT-PCR of the TCR CDR3. TCRdb ran MiXCR on the multiplex PCR reads and lists one entry per CDR3 protein. The sample yields 500,000 or so distinct CDR3 sequences, 16% seen once. With V trimmed by 4 bases and J by 7 bases, 9 bases remained unmatched. This CDR3 comprises 15 residues. Germline assignment: CDR1 SGHAT and CDR2 FQNNGV. Diagnostic decisions used clinical symptoms, serum thyroxine and TRAb, thyroid ultrasound and orbital computed tomography. This clonotype was found a few times. Its antigen is unidentified.

The sample consisted of blood. V and J are TRBV11-2 and TRBJ2-7; 11 bases align to TRBD1. The sequence came from a woman in her thirties with Graves' ophthalmopathy. The CDR3 nucleotides are TGTGCCAGCAGCTCATCCGGGACAGGGGGTTGGGAGCAGTACTTC. Its protein product is CASSSSGTGGWEQYF.